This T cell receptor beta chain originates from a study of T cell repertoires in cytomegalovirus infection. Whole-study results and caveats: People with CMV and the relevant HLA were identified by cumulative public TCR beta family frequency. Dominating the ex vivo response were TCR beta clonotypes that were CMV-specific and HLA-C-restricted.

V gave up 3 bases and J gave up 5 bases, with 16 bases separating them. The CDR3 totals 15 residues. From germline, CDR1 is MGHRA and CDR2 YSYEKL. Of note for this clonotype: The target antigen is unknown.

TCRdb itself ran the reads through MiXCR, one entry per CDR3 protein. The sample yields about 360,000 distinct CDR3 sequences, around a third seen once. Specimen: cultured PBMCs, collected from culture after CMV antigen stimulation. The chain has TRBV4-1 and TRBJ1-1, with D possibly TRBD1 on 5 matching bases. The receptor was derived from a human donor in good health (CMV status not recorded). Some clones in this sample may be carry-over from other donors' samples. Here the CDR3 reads CASSHPQGRNTEAFF. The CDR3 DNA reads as TGCGCCAGCAGCCATCCCCAGGGCAGGAATACTGAAGCTTTCTTT.